Detailed here is one T cell receptor (beta chain). The sample's treatment: some 20 received Ad26.COV2.S at low or high dose, single or two shots; about five received placebo; per-sample allocation not given. Day 63 following the first vaccine or placebo injection was when the samples were taken. Some clones are missing from TCRdb's copy, which holds only in-frame ones; the method was immunoSEQ multiplex PCR. This repertoire shows 510,000 or so clones, 87% found once; its top ten account for 9.5% to 15%. The sample is drawn from a study of Ad26.COV2.S vaccination and SARS-CoV-2 variants. The source was peripheral blood, collected in a trial of Ad26.COV2.S vaccine versus placebo. The TCR was taken from a person aged 18-65 years who received the Ad26.COV2.S COVID-19 vaccine or a placebo.

Here the CDR3 DNA reads TGTGCCAGCAGTCCATCCGGTGGGGATGAAAAACTGTTTTTT. Translating gives CASSPSGGDEKLFF. The chain uses TRBV28 and TRBJ1-4; D not certain. In germline, CDR1 is MDHEN, CDR2 SYDVKM. V gave up 5 bases and J gave up 6 bases, with 13 bases separating them. The CDR3 has 14 amino acids.